These T cell receptor beta chains were read from a single sample in a study of post-analysis software for immune sequencing data. TCRdb itself ran the PCR reads through MiXCR, one entry per CDR3 protein. Among about 770,000 distinct CDR3 sequences listed, about half were seen once. The sequenced sample was blood. The source of these receptors is a girl aged 5 to 17 with multiple sclerosis. CDR3s leave out the opening cysteine and the closing phenylalanine or tryptophan.

TRBV11-3	TRBJ2-2	ASSPRTGADGELF
TRBV5-1	TRBJ1-1	ASSSLQGANTEAF
TRBV29-1	TRBJ2-5	SVEEQGEQY
TRBV9	TRBJ2-5	ASSVGRKETQY
TRBV11-1	TRBJ2-1	ASRTSGQLPSYNEQF
TRBV15	TRBJ2-1	ATSRDKGAYEQF
TRBV6-5	TRBJ2-3	ASSSGGPTDTQY
TRBV2	TRBJ2-1	ASSGGWKGLADPEQF
TRBV28	TRBJ2-3	ATAGGVGTDTQY
TRBV28	TRBJ2-7	ASSLRATSIYEQY
TRBV12-3/TRBV12-4	TRBJ1-5	ASSSGFLQPQH
TRBV11-3	TRBJ2-1	ASRSVGEQF
TRBV7-9	TRBJ2-1	ASSPPITSGRYNEQF
TRBV4-1	TRBJ2-7	ASSQDLSGLGDVQY
TRBV2	TRBJ2-1	ASSPTGGPGNEQF
TRBV7-7	TRBJ2-1	ASSLGVTPNEQF
TRBV7-9	TRBJ2-5	ASSFGLGGQETQY
TRBV6-5	TRBJ1-2	ASSPGNYGYT
TRBV7-6	TRBJ2-5	ASSRGRGQETQY
TRBV6-5	TRBJ2-2	ASSYPRGARTGELF
TRBV29-1	TRBJ1-1	SVPPVGVWGGNTEAF
TRBV12-3/TRBV12-4	TRBJ1-1	ASSLARGLWSEAF
TRBV2	TRBJ2-1	ASSFRETLNEQF
TRBV20-1	TRBJ2-3	SSRLAGVADTQY
TRBV6-4	TRBJ2-3	ASSDRSTDTQY
TRBV5-6	TRBJ2-1	ASSLGSTPDEQF
TRBV11-2	TRBJ2-7	ASSLAGTISYEQY
TRBV19	TRBJ2-7	ASKGGAESYEQY
TRBV5-1	TRBJ2-1	ASSSGQVRDLSASYNEQF
TRBV6-1	TRBJ2-1	ASSEGQIPFIGQF
TRBV6-6	TRBJ2-7	ASSPETYEQY
TRBV7-9	TRBJ2-1	ASSSSDRGPMF
TRBV20-1	TRBJ2-1	SARDLRGAGGNEQF
TRBV29-1	TRBJ2-7	SASRVNDEQY
TRBV7-9	TRBJ2-1	ASSFPAGEGTGSNEQF
TRBV20-1	TRBJ1-2	SARDPRGGFYGYT
TRBV12-5	TRBJ2-6	ASGLQVANVLT
TRBV7-2	TRBJ2-7	ASGDLWDEQY
TRBV7-9	TRBJ2-1	ASSLRESLSYNEQF
TRBV21-1	TRBJ2-4	ASSKALGPEENIQY
TRBV18	NA	ASTSGSLDIQY
TRBV18	TRBJ2-7	ASSKTEAYEQY
TRBV4-3	NA	ASSQEMGFHATYEQY
TRBV28	TRBJ1-2	ASSSTRQGLIDYGYT
TRBV14	TRBJ2-3	ASSRDWRTDTQY
TRBV6-6	TRBJ2-4	ASSYSGIQY